The 5 T cell receptor beta chains below come from one sample, sequenced in a study of cytomegalovirus exposure and HLA in healthy donors (TCRdb year 2017). Receptor libraries were prepared by the immunoSEQ multiplex PCR assay. For the multiplex PCR, a mixture combining 60 forward primers for TCR Vbeta segments and 13 reverse primers for TCR Jbeta segments was used. In TCRdb, the immuneACCESS table is reduced to in-frame sequences with V and J assigned. These tables do not hold every clone; where another copy was compared, an unresolved V gene accounts for under half, and the others remain unexplained. This sample is represented by just over 150,000 clones; about 88% of them were singletons. The top ten clonotypes cover approximately 2.3% of the sample. The sequencing sample was made of PBMCs. These TCRs come from a young man in good health and CMV-seropositive.

CDR3 DNA: TGTGCCAGCAGCTCAGGTGGTGCAGGGGGCTTTGGCTACACCTTC. Translated, it gives CASSSGGAGGFGYTF. This sequence joins TRBV7-2 and TRBJ1-2, with 8 nucleotides matching TRBD1. In germline, CDR1 is SGHTA, CDR2 FQGNSA. With 4 bases clipped from V and 7 bases from J, the junction kept 11 bases outside the gene matches. The CDR3 sequence is 15 residues long.

The chain joins TRBV5-8 to TRBJ1-5, with TRBD1 matching 8 bases. CDR3 length equals 19 residues. The germline gives CDR1 SGHTS, CDR2 YDEGEE. V shed 0 bases, J shed 0 bases, and the junction held 11 bases outside the gene matches. CDR3 nucleotides: TGTGCCAGCAGCTTGGCCCAGGGGGCGGGGGCTTATAGCAATCAGCCCCAGCATTTT. This translates into CASSLAQGAGAYSNQPQHF.

CDR3 coding DNA: TGTGCCAGCAGCAAACAGGGGAACACCGGGGAGCTGTTTTTT. It codes for CASSKQGNTGELFF. The rearrangement uses TRBV7-3 and TRBJ2-2, with D possibly TRBD1 on 6 matching bases. This CDR3 has 14 residues. Germline values: CDR1 SGHTA, CDR2 FQGTGA. The ends were cut back, 5 bases at V and 1 base at J, with 8 bases in the middle.

V gene TRBV6-1 combines with J gene TRBJ1-5; D not resolved. The CDR3 has 15 amino acids. V was pared by 2 bases and J by 4 bases, with 12 bases between. Germline V lookup: CDR1 MNHNS, CDR2 SASEGT. CDR3 loop: CASSEQVAGNQPQHF. CDR3 coding DNA: TGTGCCAGCAGTGAACAAGTAGCGGGAAATCAGCCCCAGCATTTT.

On this clone itself: One junction end does not reproduce the germline sequence, and a read error may be involved. The CDR3 region has the DNA TGTGCCAGCAGCGTAGATGGTGCAGGGTCTGGGGCCAACGGCCTGACTTTC. It yields the protein CASSVDGAGSGANGLTF. The chain joins TRBV9 to TRBJ2-6, with D tentatively TRBD1 (5 bases). Germline CDR1 is SGDLS and CDR2 is YYNGEE. The CDR3 totals 17 residues.